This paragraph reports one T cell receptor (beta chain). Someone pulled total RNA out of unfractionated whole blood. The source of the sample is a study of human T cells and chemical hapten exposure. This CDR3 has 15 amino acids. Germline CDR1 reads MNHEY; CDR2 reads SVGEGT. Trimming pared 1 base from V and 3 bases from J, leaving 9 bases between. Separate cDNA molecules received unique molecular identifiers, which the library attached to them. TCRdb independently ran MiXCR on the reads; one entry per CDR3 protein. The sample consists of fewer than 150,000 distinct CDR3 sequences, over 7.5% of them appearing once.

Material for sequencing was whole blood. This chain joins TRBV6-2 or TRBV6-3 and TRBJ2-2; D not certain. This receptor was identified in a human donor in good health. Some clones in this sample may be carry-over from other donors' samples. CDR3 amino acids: CASSYFGSYTGELFF. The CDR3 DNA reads TGTGCCAGCAGTTACTTCGGGTCCTACACCGGGGAGCTGTTTTTT.